The sequence of this T cell receptor beta chain was determined in a study of T-cell memory formation after mild COVID-19. Whole-study context: Most TCR clusters belonged to a single donor.

TCRdb fed the 5' RACE reads into MiXCR, producing one record per CDR3 protein. The table shows 380,000 or so distinct CDR3 sequences, with about 15% occurring only once. Points on this clonotype: Its antigen is undetermined.

V was cut by 3 bases and J by 5 bases, with 16 bases left in between. The CDR3 is 15 amino acids. The V gene's germline CDR1 is MNHEY and CDR2 SMNVEV (reference sequence). Findings and caveats of the study: Later expanders leaned toward CD4+, whereas clones contracting from day 15 to 85 were balanced CD4/CD8. Contracting CD4+ clones were located mainly in CM and EM, and CD8+ clones in EMRA.

The chain combines TRBV27 with TRBJ1-2; D not resolved. The sequence was obtained from a man between 18 and 29 years old who had mild COVID-19 (a few samples of this study predate the infection). Cell type and time point are not known. Sequenced material: PBMCs or a T cell subset sorted from them (not recorded which). The DNA of the CDR3 is TGTGCCAGCAGTTTGGACGGAACGGTGACTTATGGCTACACCTTC. This encodes CASSLDGTVTYGYTF.